The present T cell receptor beta chain was sequenced within a study of lymphopenia after photon versus proton radiotherapy. Some clones are missing from TCRdb's copy, which holds only in-frame ones; the method was immunoSEQ multiplex PCR. The table lists approximately 17,000 clones, approximately 80% of them singletons. Germline values: CDR1 PRHDT, CDR2 FYEKMQ (reference sequence). CDR3 length: 14 residues. Trimming removed 4 bases from V and 4 bases from J, with 11 bases in between. The chain is built from TRBV13 and TRBJ2-1; possibly TRBD2 for D (6 bases). Sample: peripheral blood, taken from a patient treated with proton-based radiotherapy. This receptor was obtained from a man between 65 and 80 years old with pancreatic cancer. The CDR3 spells CASSSRDFYNEQFF. The DNA for the CDR3 is TGTGCCAGCAGCTCCCGGGACTTTTACAATGAGCAGTTCTTC.